This T cell receptor (beta chain) was identified during a study of blood T cells in healthy people across ages (dated by TCRdb to between 2015 and 2017). About the investigation overall: In model experiments, roughly one uniquely barcoded TCR beta cDNA molecule per two T cells was captured by template switching. The study analyzed two additional independent replicas of 1 million unique cDNA reads from the same blood draw for two donors, one aged 18 to 29 and one aged 80 or older. To avoid experimental bias, donors of different ages were distributed randomly across sequencing lanes. The donors were split into four age groups: young (average around 17 years), middle-aged (more than 35), aged (approximately 59) and long-lived (about 74). Using deep sequencing normalized with unique cDNA molecular identifiers, the study measured how TCR beta repertoire diversity changes with age. The paper's findings and limits, for the study overall: Bulk unsorted PBMC profiling prevented conclusive comparison of naive and antigen-experienced compartments. Because the CMV infection status of the donors was unknown, age-related changes in expanded clonotypes may potentially have been confounded. Compared with the aged group, the long-lived group had more naive CD4+ T cells, fewer expanded clones and increased TCR diversity, suggesting age selection. Observed TCR beta diversity correlated strongly with the percentage of naive T cells measured by flow cytometry. Estimates of total diversity based on one million sequenced T cells were regarded as lower bounds and as underestimates. As age increased, observed TCR beta diversity per million T cells dropped in a roughly linear way, and a significant reduction was already evident by age around 41.

Libraries were constructed by 5' RACE. Sequenced using an Illumina HiSeq 2500. A second PCR of 7 to 11 cycles was performed with a sample-barcoded 5' primer and a J-beta primer mix. A unique molecular identifier was introduced onto each TCR beta cDNA molecule by a template-switch 5' adaptor carrying 12 random nucleotides. At least 2.5 million CDR3-containing paired-end reads were obtained from each sample. First-strand cDNA was synthesized from all RNA with the Mint cDNA synthesis kit, primed by a TRBC-specific oligonucleotide. After uracil-DNA glycosylase treatment, a first 18-cycle PCR used universal primers M1SS and BC2_uni_R on all cDNA. Processing in the source paper ran as follows. Each sample was normalized by randomly selecting 1 million high-quality reads, each carrying a distinct molecular identifier. Reads with shared molecular identifiers were discarded instead of being binned into consensus sequences. MiTCR, with a Q25 quality threshold and the strictest error-elimination algorithm, was used for CDR3 identification, clonotype clustering and error correction. A nonparametric unseen species model with Euler transformation was used to estimate a lower bound on total TCR beta diversity. TCRdb ran its own pipeline on the public reads, namely fastp trimming at Q25 and MiXCR clone calling, and kept in-frame beta chains. Identical CDR3 protein sequences are pooled into one entry, listed with their most common genes and DNA. The V and J calls were determined by TCRdb, not by the authors. In this sample the table shows about 1.8 million distinct CDR3 sequences, roughly 52% of which occur a single time. The ten largest clones add up to 2.1% of the sample.

In its sample, this clonotype was seen a few times. Its antigen is not yet known. Per-base qualities were not stored, and no clone one base away is much larger. Inclusive of the bounding cysteine and phenylalanine, the CDR3 is 15 residues long. Just the 45-base CDR3 DNA is kept, in frame starting at base 1. Via the germline V gene, CDR1 is MNHEY and CDR2 SVGEGT. V was cut back by 2 bases and J by 0 bases, leaving a gap of 9 bases between them. The donors were around 39 Caucasian individuals from Russia, aged roughly 6 to 100 years, who were systemically healthy. Each donor gave about 9.8 milliliters of peripheral blood, drawn into EDTA-treated Vacutainer tubes. Ficoll-Paque density-gradient centrifugation was used to isolate PBMCs, with at least 6.5 million obtained per sample. Trizol reagent was used to extract total RNA from PBMCs, with at least 6 micrograms per sample. For every donor, flow cytometry on a PBMC aliquot measured the percentage of naive CD45RAhigh/CD27high T cells.

This receptor was identified in a woman in her 40s in good health. The sample taken for sequencing was blood. The V and J genes are TRBV6-2 or TRBV6-3 and TRBJ2-3; TRBD2 could be the D gene, as 5 bases match. Here is the DNA: TGTGCCAGCAGTTACGAGGGTTCTAGCACAGATACGCAGTATTTT. Its coded protein is CASSYEGSSTDTQYF.